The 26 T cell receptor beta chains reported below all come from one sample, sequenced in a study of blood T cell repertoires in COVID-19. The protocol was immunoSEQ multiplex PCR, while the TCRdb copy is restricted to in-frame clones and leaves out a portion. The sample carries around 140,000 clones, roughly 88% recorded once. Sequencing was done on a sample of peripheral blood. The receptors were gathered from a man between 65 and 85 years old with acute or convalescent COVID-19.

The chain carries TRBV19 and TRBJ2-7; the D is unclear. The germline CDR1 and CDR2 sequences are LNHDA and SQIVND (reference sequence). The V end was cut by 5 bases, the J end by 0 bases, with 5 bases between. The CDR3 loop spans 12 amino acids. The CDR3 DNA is TGTGCCAGTAGTCTTCTCTCCTACGAGCAGTACTTC. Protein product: CASSLLSYEQYF.

CDR3 in DNA: TGTGCCAGCAGTTACCGGGACAGGGATCCCCACGAGCAGTACTTC. Translation gives CASSYRDRDPHEQYF. The rearrangement joins TRBV6-6 to TRBJ2-7; 9 bases match TRBD1. Germline values: CDR1 MNHNY, CDR2 SVGAGI (reference sequence). The trim removed 2 bases at V and 5 bases at J, leaving 7 bases unmatched. The CDR3 length is 15 residues.

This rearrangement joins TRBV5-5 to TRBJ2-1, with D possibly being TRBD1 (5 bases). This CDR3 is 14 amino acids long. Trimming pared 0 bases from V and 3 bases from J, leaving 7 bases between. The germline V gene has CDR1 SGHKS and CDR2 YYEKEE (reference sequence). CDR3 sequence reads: CASSLGGGYNEQFF. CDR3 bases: TGTGCCAGCAGCTTGGGGGGCGGCTACAATGAGCAGTTCTTC.

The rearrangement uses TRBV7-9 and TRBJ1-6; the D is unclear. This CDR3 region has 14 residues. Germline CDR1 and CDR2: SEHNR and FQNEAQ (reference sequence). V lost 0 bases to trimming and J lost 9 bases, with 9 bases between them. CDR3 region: CASSLAEGASPLHF. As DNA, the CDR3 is TGTGCCAGCAGCTTAGCGGAGGGCGCTTCACCCCTCCACTTT.

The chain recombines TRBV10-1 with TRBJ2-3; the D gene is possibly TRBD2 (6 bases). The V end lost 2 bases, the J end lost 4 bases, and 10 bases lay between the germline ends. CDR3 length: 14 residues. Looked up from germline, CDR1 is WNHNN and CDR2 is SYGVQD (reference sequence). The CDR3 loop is CASSEGGSPDTQYF. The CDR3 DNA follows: TGCGCCAGCAGTGAGGGAGGGAGCCCAGATACGCAGTATTTT.

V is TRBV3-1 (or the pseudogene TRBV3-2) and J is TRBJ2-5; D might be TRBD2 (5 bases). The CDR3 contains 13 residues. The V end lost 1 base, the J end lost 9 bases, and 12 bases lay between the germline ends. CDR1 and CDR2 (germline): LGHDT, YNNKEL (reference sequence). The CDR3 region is CASSQGLGDPQYF. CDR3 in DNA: TGTGCCAGCAGCCAAGGACTGGGAGATCCCCAGTACTTC.

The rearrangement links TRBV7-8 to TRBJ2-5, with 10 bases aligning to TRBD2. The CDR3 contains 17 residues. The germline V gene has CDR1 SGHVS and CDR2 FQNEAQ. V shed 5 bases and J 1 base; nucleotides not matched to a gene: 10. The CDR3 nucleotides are TGTGCCAGCAGCCTGGGACCTTGGACTAGCGGCCAAGAGACCCAGTACTTC. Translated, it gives CASSLGPWTSGQETQYF.

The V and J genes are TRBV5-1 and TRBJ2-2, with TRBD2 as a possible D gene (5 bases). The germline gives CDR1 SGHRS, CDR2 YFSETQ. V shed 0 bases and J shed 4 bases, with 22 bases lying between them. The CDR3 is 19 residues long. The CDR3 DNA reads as TGCGCCAGCAGCTTGGCCTACGACCTGGGAGCTTCGGGCACCGGGGAGCTGTTTTTT. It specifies CASSLAYDLGASGTGELFF.

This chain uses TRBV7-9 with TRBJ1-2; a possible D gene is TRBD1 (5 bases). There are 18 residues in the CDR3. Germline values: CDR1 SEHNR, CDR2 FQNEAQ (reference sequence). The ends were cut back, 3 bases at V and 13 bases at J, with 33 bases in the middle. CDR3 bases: TGTGCCAGCAGCTTTGAGAGGGGACTTAACTATGGCTACAACCTTGTCACCTTC. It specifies CASSFERGLNYGYNLVTF.

CDR3 protein: CASSGDRATEAFF. CDR3 in DNA: TGTGCCAGCTCCGGGGACAGGGCCACTGAAGCTTTCTTT. The chain has TRBV18 and TRBJ1-1; 9 nucleotides align to TRBD1. The trim removed 6 bases at V and 4 bases at J, leaving 3 bases unmatched. Germline V gene sequence: CDR1 KGHSH, CDR2 LQKENI. The CDR3 sequence is 13 residues long.

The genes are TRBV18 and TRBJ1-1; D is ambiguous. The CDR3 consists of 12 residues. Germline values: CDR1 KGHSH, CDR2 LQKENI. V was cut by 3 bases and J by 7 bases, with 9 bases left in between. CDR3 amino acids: CASSPNDNEAFF. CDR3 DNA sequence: TGTGCCAGCTCACCCAACGACAATGAAGCTTTCTTT.

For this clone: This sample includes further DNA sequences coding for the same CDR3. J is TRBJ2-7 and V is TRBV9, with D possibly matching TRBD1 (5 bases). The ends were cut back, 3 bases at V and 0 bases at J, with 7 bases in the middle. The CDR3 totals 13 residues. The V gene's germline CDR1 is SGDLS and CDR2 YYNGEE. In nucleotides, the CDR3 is TGTGCCAGCAGCGGGACAAGCTCCTACGAGCAGTACTTC. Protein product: CASSGTSSYEQYF.

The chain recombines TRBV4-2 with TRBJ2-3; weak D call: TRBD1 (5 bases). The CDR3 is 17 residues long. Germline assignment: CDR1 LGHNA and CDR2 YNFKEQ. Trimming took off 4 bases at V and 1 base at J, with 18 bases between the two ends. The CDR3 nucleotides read TGTGCCAGCAGCCTCGTCGGAACAGGTGGGGGCACAGATACGCAGTATTTT. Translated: CASSLVGTGGGTDTQYF.

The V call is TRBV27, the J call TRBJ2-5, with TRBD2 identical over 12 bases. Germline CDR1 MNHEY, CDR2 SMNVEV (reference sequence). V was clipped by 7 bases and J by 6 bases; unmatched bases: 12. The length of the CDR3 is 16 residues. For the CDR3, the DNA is TGTGCCAGCAAAACTAGCGGGAGGACCGGTCGACAGACCCAGTACTTC. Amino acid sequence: CASKTSGRTGRQTQYF.

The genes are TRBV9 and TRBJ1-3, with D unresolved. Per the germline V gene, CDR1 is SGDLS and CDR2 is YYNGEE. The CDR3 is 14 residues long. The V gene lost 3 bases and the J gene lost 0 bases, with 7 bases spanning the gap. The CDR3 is CASSGLGSGNTIYF. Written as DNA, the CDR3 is TGTGCCAGCAGCGGACTAGGCTCTGGAAACACCATATATTTT.

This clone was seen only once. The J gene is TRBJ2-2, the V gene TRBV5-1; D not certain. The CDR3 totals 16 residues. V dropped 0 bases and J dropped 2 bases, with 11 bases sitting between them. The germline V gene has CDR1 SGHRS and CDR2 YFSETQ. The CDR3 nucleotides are TGCGCCAGCAGCTTGGGAACTGGCGGTAACACCGGGGAGCTGTTTTTT. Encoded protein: CASSLGTGGNTGELFF.

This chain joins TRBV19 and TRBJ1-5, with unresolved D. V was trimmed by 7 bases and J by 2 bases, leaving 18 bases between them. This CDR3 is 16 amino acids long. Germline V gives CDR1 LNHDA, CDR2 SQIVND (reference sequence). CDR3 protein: CASKKNARRGNQPQHF. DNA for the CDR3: TGTGCCAGTAAGAAGAACGCCCGACGGGGCAATCAGCCCCAGCATTTT.

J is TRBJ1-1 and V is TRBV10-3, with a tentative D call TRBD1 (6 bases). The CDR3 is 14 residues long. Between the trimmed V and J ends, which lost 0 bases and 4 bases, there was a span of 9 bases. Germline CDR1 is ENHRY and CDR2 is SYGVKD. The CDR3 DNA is TGTGCCATCAGTGAGTCGGGACATCCCACTGAAGCTTTCTTT. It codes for CAISESGHPTEAFF.

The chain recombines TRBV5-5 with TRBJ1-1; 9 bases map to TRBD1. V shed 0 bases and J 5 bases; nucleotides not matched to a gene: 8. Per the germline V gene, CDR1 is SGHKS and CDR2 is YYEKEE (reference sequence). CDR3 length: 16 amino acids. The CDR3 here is CASSLVAGQGWTEAFF. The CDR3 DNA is TGTGCCAGCAGCTTGGTGGCAGGACAGGGGTGGACTGAAGCTTTCTTT.

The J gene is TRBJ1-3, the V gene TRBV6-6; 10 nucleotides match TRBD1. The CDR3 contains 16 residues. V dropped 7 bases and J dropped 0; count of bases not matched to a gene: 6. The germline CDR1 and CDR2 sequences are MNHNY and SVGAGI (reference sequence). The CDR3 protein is CASTSGTGVSGNTIYF. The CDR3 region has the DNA TGTGCCAGCACCTCAGGGACAGGGGTCTCTGGAAACACCATATATTTT.

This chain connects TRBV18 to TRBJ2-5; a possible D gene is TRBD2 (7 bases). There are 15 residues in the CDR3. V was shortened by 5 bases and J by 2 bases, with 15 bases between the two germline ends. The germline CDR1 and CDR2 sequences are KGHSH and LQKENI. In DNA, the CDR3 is TGTGCCAGCTCAGACGGGGGGCAGGAACAAGAGACCCAGTACTTC. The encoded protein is CASSDGGQEQETQYF.

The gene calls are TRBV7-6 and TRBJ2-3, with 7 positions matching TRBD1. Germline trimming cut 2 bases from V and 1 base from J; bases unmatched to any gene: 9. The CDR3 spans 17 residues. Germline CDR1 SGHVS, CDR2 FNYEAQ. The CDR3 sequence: CASSLLQGDRGTDTQYF. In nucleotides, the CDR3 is TGTGCCAGCAGCTTACTTCAGGGGGATAGGGGCACAGATACGCAGTATTTT.

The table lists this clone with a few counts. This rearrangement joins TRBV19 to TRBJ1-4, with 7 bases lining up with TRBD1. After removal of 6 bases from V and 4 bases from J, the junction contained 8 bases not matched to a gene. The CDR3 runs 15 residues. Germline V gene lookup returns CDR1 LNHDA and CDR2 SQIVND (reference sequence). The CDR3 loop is CASSPRQGNNEKLFF. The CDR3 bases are TGTGCCAGTAGCCCTCGACAGGGAAATAATGAAAAACTGTTTTTT.

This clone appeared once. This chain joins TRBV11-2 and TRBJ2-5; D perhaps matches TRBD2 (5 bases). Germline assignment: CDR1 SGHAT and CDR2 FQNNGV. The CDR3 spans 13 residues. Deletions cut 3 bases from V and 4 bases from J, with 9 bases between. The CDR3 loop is CASSLRVLETQYF. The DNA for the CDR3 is TGTGCCAGCAGCTTGAGGGTTCTAGAGACCCAGTACTTC.

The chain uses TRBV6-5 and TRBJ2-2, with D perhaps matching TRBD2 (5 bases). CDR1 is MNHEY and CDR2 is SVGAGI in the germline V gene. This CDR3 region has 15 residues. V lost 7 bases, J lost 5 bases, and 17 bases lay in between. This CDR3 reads CASTARLARTGELFF. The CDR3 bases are TGTGCCAGCACGGCCAGGCTAGCACGGACCGGGGAGCTGTTTTTT.

The CDR3: CASSLKSGTANLQETQYF. CDR3 in DNA: TGTGCCAGCAGCTTGAAGTCTGGGACAGCCAACCTCCAAGAGACCCAGTACTTC. The chain links TRBV5-4 to TRBJ2-5, with 7 positions matching TRBD1. Germline loops: CDR1 SGHNT, CDR2 YYREEE (reference sequence). The V gene end was trimmed by 1 base and the J gene end by 1 base; junction bases not matched to a gene: 13. The CDR3 extends over 18 amino acids.